This T cell receptor (beta chain) was found in a study of T cells in Graves' hyperthyroidism and ophthalmopathy. Notes on this clonotype: Its antigen is unidentified.

Amplified TCR beta CDR3 regions came from RNA transcripts. First-round RT-PCR targeting the TCR CDR3 was performed with the HTBI primer set. TCRdb reprocessed the multiplex PCR reads with MiXCR, giving one entry per CDR3 protein. This table has some 350,000 distinct CDR3 sequences, around 16% appearing once. In patients aged 18 to 65, hyperthyroidism was newly diagnosed, with duration under 2 months. PBMCs were obtained from over 8.5 ml fresh peripheral blood. Trimming pared 7 bases from V and 4 bases from J, leaving 13 bases between. This CDR3 is 13 amino acids long. Germline V lookup: CDR1 MDHEN, CDR2 SYDVKM. The study, taken as a whole, reports: Blood held most thyroid clonotypes expanded above 0.001 frequency. A model of 13 V-J pairs discriminated ophthalmopathy from stable hyperthyroidism.

Input material: blood. The chain carries TRBV28 and TRBJ1-1, with unresolved D. The sequence was obtained from a woman between 18 and 29 years old with Graves' hyperthyroidism that later progressed to Graves' ophthalmopathy. The CDR3 region has the DNA TGTGCCAGCATAATAAGCGCCGGCACTGAAGCTTTCTTT. Protein product: CASIISAGTEAFF.